This T cell receptor beta chain is drawn from a study of T cell responses to AZD1222 COVID-19 vaccine (dated by TCRdb to about 2021). About the full investigation: A total of just over 230 trial participants underwent TCR sequencing, of whom under 220 had received two doses of AZD1222 and about 25 had received two doses of the MenACWY control vaccine. Trial participants were enrolled into age subgroups of 18-55, 56-69 and 70-plus years, which contained 148, 28 and 57 TCR-sequenced participants, respectively. Overall study results and their limits: The 56-69-year group was small, and its depth increase did not reach significance, likely because of low power. A significant rise in spike-specific TCR breadth and depth was observed after two AZD1222 doses relative to day 0 and relative to MenACWY recipients. Reportedly, close to half of the unique spike-specific TCRs recognized epitopes lying outside the regions that are mutated in the B.1.351 and B.1.1.7 variants. Most participants were white British and females outnumbered males, and the authors suggested that clonal diversity may have been underestimated. Because no day 14 peak-response samples were available, the repertoires could be characterized only after the peak T cell response. Only five or six AZD1222 recipients were SARS-CoV-2 seropositive at baseline, limiting conclusions about previously exposed vaccinees. CD4 TCRs associated with the vaccine covered the entire spike protein, and the dominant responses were in regions 160-218 and 743-854.

The sample's time point, from its label and the paper: baseline before first vaccination. The sample's treatment or condition label, in plain terms: meningococcal conjugate vaccine given as trial control. Vaccinee samples were obtained from the UK trials COV001 and COV002, which included a single-blind randomized controlled phase 2/3 trial of AZD1222 (ChAdOx1 nCoV-19) in healthy adults. For TCRbeta chain sequencing, PBMC samples from trial participants were taken at day 0 and at day 28 after the second dose. Reading from cysteine to phenylalanine, the CDR3 counts 16 amino acids. The entry retains the CDR3 DNA only, 48 bases that are in frame from base 1. At the junction V is shortened by 3 bases and J by 0 bases; bases outside the gene matches: 9. CDR1 SGHDT and CDR2 YYEEEE were looked up in the germline V gene. Comments on this clone: Its antigen remains undetermined. It has no much larger one-base neighbor in the sample; base qualities were not kept.

The CDR3 regions of human TCRbeta chains were analyzed by immunosequencing. The study's own analysis went as follows. TCRs in the repertoires were matched against a reference library of SARS-CoV-2-specific TCRs that had been generated with the MIRA antigen-specificity platform. Breadth was defined as the fraction of unique TCRs that were SARS-CoV-2-associated. Depth was defined as the fraction of total T cells that were SARS-CoV-2-associated. Using the MIRA data, each spike-specific TCR was assigned both to the spike region to which the TCR was reactive and to a CD4 or CD8 class. Log10-transformed breadth and depth values were compared by one-way ANOVA with Sidak's multiple comparisons tests. The immuneACCESS repertoire file appears here via TCRdb, limited to in-frame rearrangements. These files lack a portion of the clones; in checked studies, under half of the deficit traces to unresolved V genes, and the cause of the others is not known. V and J calls and clone size are those listed in that table; D and trimming were worked out from the DNA. Within this sample are 130,000 to 150,000 clones, with around 83% of them counted one time only. Of the sample, around 4.1% is held by the ten largest clones.

The sequence was obtained from an adult in good health. The V and J segments used are TRBV5-6 and TRBJ2-7; 7 nucleotides in the junction match TRBD1. Sequences were derived from peripheral blood, sampled on day 0 of MenACWY control vaccination. The CDR3: CASSSLGTASSYEQYF. The bases are TGTGCCAGCAGCTCGCTCGGGACAGCCAGCTCCTACGAGCAGTACTTC. Joined to the reference TRBV5-6 and TRBJ2-7 proteins, this CDR3 gives the full variable domain: DAGVTQSPTHLIKTRGQQVTLRCSPKSGHDTVSWYQQALGQGPQFIFQYYEEEERQRGNFPDRFSGHQFPNYSSELNVNALLLGDSALYLCASSSLGTASSYEQYFGPGTRLTVT.